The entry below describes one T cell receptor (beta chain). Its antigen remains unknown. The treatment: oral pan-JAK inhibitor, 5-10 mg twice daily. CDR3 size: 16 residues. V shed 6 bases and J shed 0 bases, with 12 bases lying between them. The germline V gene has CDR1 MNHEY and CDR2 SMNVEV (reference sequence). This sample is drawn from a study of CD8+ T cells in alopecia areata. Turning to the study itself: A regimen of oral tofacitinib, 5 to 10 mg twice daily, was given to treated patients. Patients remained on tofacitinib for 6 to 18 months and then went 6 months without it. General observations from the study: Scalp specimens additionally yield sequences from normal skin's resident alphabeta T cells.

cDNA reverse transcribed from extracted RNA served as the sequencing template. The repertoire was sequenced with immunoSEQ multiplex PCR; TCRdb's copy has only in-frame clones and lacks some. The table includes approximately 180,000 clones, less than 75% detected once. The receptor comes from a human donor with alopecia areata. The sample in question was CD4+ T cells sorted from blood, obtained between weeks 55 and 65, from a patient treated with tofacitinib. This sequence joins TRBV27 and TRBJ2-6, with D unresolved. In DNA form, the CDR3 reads TGTGCCAGCAGCCAAACTGGCCGCTCTGGGGCCAACGTCCTGACTTTC. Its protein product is CASSQTGRSGANVLTF.